The rows below give T cell receptor beta chains drawn from one sample of a study of T cells in Graves' hyperthyroidism and ophthalmopathy. TCRdb re-analysed the multiplex PCR reads in MiXCR, keeping a single row per CDR3 protein. The repertoire consists of hundreds of thousands of distinct CDR3 sequences, with 13% to 15% occurring once and the leading ten covering around 13%. Sequenced sample: blood. The receptors come from a middle-aged woman with Graves' hyperthyroidism. Each CDR3 is given with its conserved first and last residue. A D gene is named only where the DNA matches it firmly. Size values are once, few and many counts, or a class for expanded clones, and some rows have none.

d_gene: TRBD1
v_gene: TRBV5-1
j_gene: TRBJ2-5
abundance: few
CDR3aa: CASSLGQGVLETQYF
CDR3nt: TGCGCCAGCAGCTTAGGACAGGGGGTTTTGGAGACCCAGTACTTC

d_gene: TRBD1
v_gene: TRBV5-1
j_gene: TRBJ2-7
abundance: -
CDR3aa: CASSVRDRLGVVVSWYEQYF
CDR3nt: TGCGCCAGCTCGGTAAGGGACAGGCTTGGTGTTGTGGTGTCTTGGTACGAGCAGTACTTC

d_gene: -
v_gene: TRBV11-1
j_gene: TRBJ1-6
abundance: many
CDR3aa: CASSSGTYNSPLHF
CDR3nt: TGTGCCAGCAGCTCCGGGACCTATAATTCACCCCTCCACTTT

d_gene: -
v_gene: TRBV12-3/TRBV12-4
j_gene: TRBJ1-2
abundance: once
CDR3aa: CASSPTVLYGYTF
CDR3nt: TGTGCCAGCAGCCCAACCGTGCTCTATGGCTACACCTTC

d_gene: TRBD1
v_gene: TRBV7-3
j_gene: TRBJ2-3
abundance: many
CDR3aa: CASSPGQGLADTQYF
CDR3nt: TGTGCCAGCAGCCCTGGACAGGGACTTGCAGATACGCAGTATTTT

d_gene: -
v_gene: TRBV28
j_gene: TRBJ2-7
abundance: many
CDR3aa: CASSRSSTGEQYF
CDR3nt: TGTGCCAGCAGTCGAAGTTCAACAGGAGAGCAGTACTTC

d_gene: -
v_gene: TRBV30
j_gene: TRBJ2-7
abundance: many
CDR3aa: CAWEPRHRDWYEQYF
CDR3nt: TGTGCCTGGGAGCCCCGCCACAGGGATTGGTACGAGCAGTACTTC

d_gene: -
v_gene: TRBV11-2
j_gene: TRBJ1-3
abundance: many
CDR3aa: CASSSGVSGNTIYF
CDR3nt: TGTGCCAGCAGCTCGGGGGTCTCTGGAAACACCATATATTTT

d_gene: -
v_gene: TRBV5-4
j_gene: TRBJ1-1
abundance: -
CDR3aa: CASSSQGSPEAFF
CDR3nt: TGTGCCAGTTCGTCTCAGGGTAGCCCTGAAGCTTTCTTT

d_gene: TRBD1
v_gene: TRBV2
j_gene: TRBJ2-3
abundance: many
CDR3aa: CASRPGQGYTDTQYF
CDR3nt: TGTGCCAGCAGACCGGGACAGGGATACACAGATACGCAGTATTTT

d_gene: TRBD1
v_gene: TRBV9
j_gene: TRBJ2-2
abundance: -
CDR3aa: CASSLQGAYTGELFF
CDR3nt: TGTGCCAGCAGCCTACAGGGGGCTTATACCGGGGAGCTGTTTTTT

d_gene: -
v_gene: TRBV6-2/TRBV6-3
j_gene: TRBJ2-7
abundance: many
CDR3aa: CASSYSLQLANEQYF
CDR3nt: TGTGCCAGCAGTTACTCTTTACAACTAGCAAACGAGCAGTACTTC

d_gene: -
v_gene: TRBV2
j_gene: TRBJ2-5
abundance: few
CDR3aa: CASSDTLRFRPNIQGQETQYF
CDR3nt: TGTGCCAGCAGCGACACTCTCCGGTTCCGGCCGAACATCCAGGGTCAAGAGACCCAGTACTTC

d_gene: -
v_gene: TRBV27
j_gene: TRBJ1-6
abundance: few
CDR3aa: CASTLLQGLNSPLHF
CDR3nt: TGTGCCAGCACCTTACTACAGGGTTTAAATTCACCCCTCCACTTT

d_gene: TRBD2
v_gene: TRBV6-1
j_gene: TRBJ2-2
abundance: -
CDR3aa: CASRSRAGDGGELFF
CDR3nt: TGTGCCAGCAGGTCACGAGCGGGAGACGGCGGGGAGCTGTTTTTT

d_gene: -
v_gene: TRBV11-2
j_gene: TRBJ2-1
abundance: many
CDR3aa: CASSQGRVGNEQFF
CDR3nt: TGTGCCAGCAGCCAAGGTCGAGTTGGCAATGAGCAGTTCTTC

d_gene: -
v_gene: TRBV20-1
j_gene: TRBJ2-4
abundance: many
CDR3aa: CSAGRENIQYF
CDR3nt: TGCAGTGCGGGGCGTGAAAACATTCAGTACTTC

d_gene: TRBD2
v_gene: TRBV11-2
j_gene: TRBJ2-5
abundance: -
CDR3aa: CASSQNYRDYEETQYF
CDR3nt: TGTGCCAGCAGTCAAAATTACCGGGACTATGAGGAGACCCAGTACTTC

d_gene: TRBD1
v_gene: TRBV18
j_gene: TRBJ2-4
abundance: -
CDR3aa: CASSPPGQGAISVQYF
CDR3nt: TGTGCCAGCTCACCCCCGGGACAGGGGGCGATTAGCGTTCAGTACTTC

d_gene: -
v_gene: TRBV13
j_gene: TRBJ1-1
abundance: -
CDR3aa: CAGSLERGTEAFF
CDR3nt: TGTGCCGGCAGCTTAGAGAGGGGGACTGAAGCTTTCTTT

d_gene: -
v_gene: TRBV5-1
j_gene: TRBJ2-7
abundance: many
CDR3aa: CASSKNPYSYEQYF
CDR3nt: TGCGCCAGCAGCAAAAACCCCTACTCCTACGAGCAGTACTTC

d_gene: TRBD2
v_gene: TRBV28
j_gene: TRBJ2-1
abundance: many
CDR3aa: CASSPSGTSGSNEQFF
CDR3nt: TGTGCCAGCAGTCCCTCCGGGACTAGCGGGAGCAATGAGCAGTTCTTC

d_gene: -
v_gene: TRBV15
j_gene: TRBJ2-1
abundance: few
CDR3aa: CATSPGRNEQFF
CDR3nt: TGTGCCACCAGCCCCGGCCGTAATGAGCAGTTCTTC

d_gene: -
v_gene: TRBV2
j_gene: TRBJ1-3
abundance: few
CDR3aa: CASSEAAAYLGNTIYF
CDR3nt: TGTGCCAGCAGTGAAGCAGCCGCCTACCTGGGAAACACCATATATTTT

d_gene: -
v_gene: TRBV29-1
j_gene: TRBJ2-7
abundance: many
CDR3aa: CSVAAGAYEQYF
CDR3nt: TGCAGCGTTGCGGCAGGGGCCTACGAGCAGTACTTC

d_gene: TRBD2
v_gene: TRBV20-1
j_gene: TRBJ2-1
abundance: many
CDR3aa: CSAPLAGASYNEQFF
CDR3nt: TGCAGTGCTCCATTAGCGGGAGCATCCTACAATGAGCAGTTCTTC

d_gene: TRBD2
v_gene: TRBV3-1
j_gene: TRBJ2-1
abundance: many
CDR3aa: CASSQDRLAGPNEQFF
CDR3nt: TGTGCCAGCAGCCAAGATAGACTAGCGGGACCCAATGAGCAGTTCTTC

d_gene: TRBD1
v_gene: TRBV5-1
j_gene: TRBJ1-2
abundance: -
CDR3aa: CASSLGPVSQGAYGYTF
CDR3nt: TGCGCCAGCAGCTTGGGCCCCGTTAGCCAGGGGGCCTATGGCTACACCTTC

d_gene: TRBD2
v_gene: TRBV20-1
j_gene: TRBJ2-5
abundance: -
CDR3aa: CSTKGLAGYETQYF
CDR3nt: TGCAGTACGAAAGGACTAGCGGGCTATGAGACCCAGTACTTC